This entry describes one TCR beta chain. The sample is drawn from a study of blood T cell repertoires in COVID-19. The CDR3 contains 15 residues. Deletions cut 2 bases from V and 3 bases from J, with 14 bases between. Germline V gives CDR1 SGHVS, CDR2 FQNEAQ. Grouping used clinical history reported by participants in a survey and questionnaire. In the authors' methods: Quantification of nucleated cells was approximated via reference gene primer amplification. Measured with immunoSEQ multiplex PCR; TCRdb has only the in-frame clones, and not every one. That table is the source of V, J and clone size, and D and trimming were worked out from the DNA. The table has 350,000 to 450,000 clones, nearly 90% seen once.

Source material: PBMCs or T cells enriched from blood (not recorded which). This chain joins TRBV7-8 and TRBJ2-7; no reliable D call. The sequence derives from a woman between 18 and 29 years old who had been exposed to COVID-19. The CDR3 sequence is CASSLYRENFYEQYF. The CDR3 DNA sequence: TGTGCCAGCAGCTTATATCGAGAGAACTTCTACGAGCAGTACTTC.